The T cell receptor beta chain described here comes from a study of CD8 T cells in Susac syndrome. V was clipped by 5 bases and J by 6 bases, with 16 bases between them. CDR1 and CDR2 (germline): MNHEY, SVGAGI. CDR3 size: 14 residues. TCR beta was sequenced from blood CD8+ and CD4+ T cells. Negative isolation yielded the CD8+ and CD4+ T cells, while FACS enriched the TEMRA cells. As regards this clonotype: Its matching antigen is unknown.

Study-wide points: The study recognized that its TCR sequencing and HLA analysis covered a relatively small number of individuals.

Reverse transcription of roughly 0.5 to 1 ug RNA was carried out with random hexamers. The method of amplification for TCR beta CDR3 was immunoSEQ multiplex PCR, covering 54 Vbeta and 13 Jbeta. TCRdb re-called the immunoSEQ multiplex PCR reads through MiXCR, storing one row per CDR3 protein. The sample has fewer than 150,000 distinct CDR3 sequences; approximately 90% are singletons. The genes are TRBV6-5 and TRBJ1-1; TRBD1 might be the D (5 bases). The material sequenced was CD8+ T cells from PBMCs. This clonotype originated in a human donor with multiple sclerosis. CDR3 sequence: CASSRGLVDPEAFF. The CDR3 nucleotides read TGTGCCAGCAGTCGGGGCCTGGTAGACCCTGAAGCTTTCTTT.